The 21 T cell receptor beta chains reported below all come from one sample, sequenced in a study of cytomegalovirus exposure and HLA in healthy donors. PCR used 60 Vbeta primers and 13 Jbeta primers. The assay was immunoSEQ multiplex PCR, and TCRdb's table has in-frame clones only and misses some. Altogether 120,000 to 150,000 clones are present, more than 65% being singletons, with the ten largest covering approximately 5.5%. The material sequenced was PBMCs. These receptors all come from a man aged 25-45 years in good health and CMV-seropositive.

CDR3 nucleotide sequence: TGTGCCAGCAGTGAATACCAGGGGGATACGAATGAGCAGTTCTTC. This sequence encodes CASSEYQGDTNEQFF. The chain joins TRBV2 to TRBJ2-1; 7 nucleotides line up with TRBD1. CDR1 is SNHLY and CDR2 is FYNNEI in the germline V gene. V lost 2 bases, J lost 7 bases, and 8 bases stayed unmatched. The CDR3 spans 15 residues.

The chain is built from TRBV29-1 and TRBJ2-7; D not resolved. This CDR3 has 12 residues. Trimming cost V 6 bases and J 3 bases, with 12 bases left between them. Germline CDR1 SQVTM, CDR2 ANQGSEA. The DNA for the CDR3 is TGCAGCGTCGCCCACAGTATCTACGAGCAGTACTTC. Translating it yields CSVAHSIYEQYF.

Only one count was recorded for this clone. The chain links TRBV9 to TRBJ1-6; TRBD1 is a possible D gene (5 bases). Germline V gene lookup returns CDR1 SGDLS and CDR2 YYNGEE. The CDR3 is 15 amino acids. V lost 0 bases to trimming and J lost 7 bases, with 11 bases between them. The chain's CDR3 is CASSVAQGRNSPLHF. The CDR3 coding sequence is TGTGCCAGCAGCGTAGCTCAGGGAAGGAATTCACCCCTCCACTTT. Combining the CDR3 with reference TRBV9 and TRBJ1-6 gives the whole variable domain DSGVTQTPKHLITATGQRVTLRCSPRSGDLSVYWYQQSLDQGLQFLIQYYNGEERAKGNILERFSAQQFPDLHSELNLSSLELGDSALYFCASSVAQGRNSPLHFGNGTRLTVT.

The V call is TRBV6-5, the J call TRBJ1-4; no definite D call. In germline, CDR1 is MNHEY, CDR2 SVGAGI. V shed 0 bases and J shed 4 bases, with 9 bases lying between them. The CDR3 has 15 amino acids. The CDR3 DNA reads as TGTGCCAGCAGTTACTCGACTATTAATAATGAAAAACTGTTTTTT. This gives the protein CASSYSTINNEKLFF.

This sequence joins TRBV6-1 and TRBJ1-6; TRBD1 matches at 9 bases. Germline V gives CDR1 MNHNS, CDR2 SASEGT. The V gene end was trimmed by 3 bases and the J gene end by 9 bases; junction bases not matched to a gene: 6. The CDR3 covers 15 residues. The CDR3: CASSENGQGTSPLHF. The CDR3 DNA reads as TGTGCCAGCAGTGAGAACGGACAGGGGACTTCACCCCTCCACTTT.

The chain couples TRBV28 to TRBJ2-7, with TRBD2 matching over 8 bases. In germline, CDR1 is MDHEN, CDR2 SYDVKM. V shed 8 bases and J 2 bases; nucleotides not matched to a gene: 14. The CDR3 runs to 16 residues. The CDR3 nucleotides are TGTGCCAGCTTCCGAGGGGCGGGAGGAGGAGCCTACGAGCAGTACTTC. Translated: CASFRGAGGGAYEQYF.

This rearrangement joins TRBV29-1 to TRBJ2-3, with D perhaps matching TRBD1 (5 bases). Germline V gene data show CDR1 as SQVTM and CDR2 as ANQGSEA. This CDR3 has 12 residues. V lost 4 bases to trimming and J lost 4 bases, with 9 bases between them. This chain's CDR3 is CSVVRQSDTQYF. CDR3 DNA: TGCAGCGTTGTAAGACAGTCAGATACGCAGTATTTT.

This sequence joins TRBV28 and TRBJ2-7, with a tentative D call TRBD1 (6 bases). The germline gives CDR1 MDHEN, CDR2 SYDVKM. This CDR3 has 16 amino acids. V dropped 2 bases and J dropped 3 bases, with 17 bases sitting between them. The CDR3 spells CASSLVGQGKLYEQYF. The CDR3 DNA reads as TGTGCCAGCAGTTTAGTAGGGCAGGGGAAGCTCTACGAGCAGTACTTC.

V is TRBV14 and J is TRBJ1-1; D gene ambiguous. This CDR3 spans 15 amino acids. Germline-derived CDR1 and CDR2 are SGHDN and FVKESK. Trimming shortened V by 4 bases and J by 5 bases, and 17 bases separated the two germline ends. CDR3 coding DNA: TGTGCCAGCAGCCCGCTCTTGTTGAGGTCGACTGAAGCTTTCTTT. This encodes CASSPLLLRSTEAFF. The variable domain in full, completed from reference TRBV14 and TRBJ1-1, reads EAGVTQFPSHSVIEKGQTVTLRCDPISGHDNLYWYRRVMGKEIKFLLHFVKESKQDESGMPNNRFLAERTGGTYSTLKVQPAELEDSGVYFCASSPLLLRSTEAFFGQGTRLTVV.

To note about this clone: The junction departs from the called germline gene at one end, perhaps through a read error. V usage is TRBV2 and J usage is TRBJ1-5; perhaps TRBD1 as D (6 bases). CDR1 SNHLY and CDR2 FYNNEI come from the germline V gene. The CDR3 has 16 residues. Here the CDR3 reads CASSQATGTSPWTQHF. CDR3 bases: TGTGCCAGCAGTCAAGCAACAGGGACCTCACCTTGGACCCAGCATTTT. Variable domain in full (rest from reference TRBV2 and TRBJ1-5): EPEVTQTPSHQVTQMGQEVILRCVPISNHLYFYWYRQILGQKVEFLVSFYNNEISEKSEIFDDQFSVERPDGSNFTLKIRSTKLEDSAMYFCASSQATGTSPWTQHFGDGTRLSIL.

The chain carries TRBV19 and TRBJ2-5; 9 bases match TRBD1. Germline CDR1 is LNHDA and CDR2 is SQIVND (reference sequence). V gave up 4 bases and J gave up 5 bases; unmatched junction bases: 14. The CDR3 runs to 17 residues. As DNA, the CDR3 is TGTGCCAGTAGTAACCCTGGACAGGGGAGGGTGCAGGAGACCCAGTACTTC. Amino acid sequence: CASSNPGQGRVQETQYF.

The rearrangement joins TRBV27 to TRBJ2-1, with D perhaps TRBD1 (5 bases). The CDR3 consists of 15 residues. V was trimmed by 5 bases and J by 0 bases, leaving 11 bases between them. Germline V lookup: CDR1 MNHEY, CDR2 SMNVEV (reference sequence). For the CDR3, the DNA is TGTGCCAGCAGTCCCCGACAGAACTCCTACAATGAGCAGTTCTTC. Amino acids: CASSPRQNSYNEQFF.

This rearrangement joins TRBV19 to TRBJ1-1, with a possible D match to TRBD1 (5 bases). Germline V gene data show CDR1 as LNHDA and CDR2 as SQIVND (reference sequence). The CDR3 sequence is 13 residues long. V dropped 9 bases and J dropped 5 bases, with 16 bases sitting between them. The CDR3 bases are TGTGCCAGCAACTCAGGGATTGGAACTGAAGCTTTCTTT. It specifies CASNSGIGTEAFF.

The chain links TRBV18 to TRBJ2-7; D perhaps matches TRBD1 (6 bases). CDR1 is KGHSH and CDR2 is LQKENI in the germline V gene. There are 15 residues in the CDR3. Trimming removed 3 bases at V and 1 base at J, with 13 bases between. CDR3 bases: TGTGCCAGCTCACCCTCGGACAGTCCGTCCTACGAGCAGTACTTC. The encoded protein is CASSPSDSPSYEQYF.

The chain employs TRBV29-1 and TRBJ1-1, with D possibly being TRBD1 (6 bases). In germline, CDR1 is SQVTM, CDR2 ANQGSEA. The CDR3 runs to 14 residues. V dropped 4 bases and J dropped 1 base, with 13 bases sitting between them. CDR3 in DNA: TGCAGCGTTGTCGGGCGCAGGGGGAACACTGAAGCTTTCTTT. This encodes CSVVGRRGNTEAFF.

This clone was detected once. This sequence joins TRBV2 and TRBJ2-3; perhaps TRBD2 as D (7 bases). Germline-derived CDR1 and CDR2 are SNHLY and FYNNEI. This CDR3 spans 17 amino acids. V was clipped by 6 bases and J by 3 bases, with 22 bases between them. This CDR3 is CASSYPFKGGRTDTQYF. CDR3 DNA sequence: TGTGCCAGCAGCTACCCCTTCAAGGGGGGGCGGACAGATACGCAGTATTTT.

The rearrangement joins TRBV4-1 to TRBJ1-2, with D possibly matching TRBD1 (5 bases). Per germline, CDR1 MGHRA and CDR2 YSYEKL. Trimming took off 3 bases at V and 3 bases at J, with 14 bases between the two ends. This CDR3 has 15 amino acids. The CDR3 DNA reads TGCGCCAGCAGCCAGGCGGCAGGGAAGGACTATGGCTACACCTTC. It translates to CASSQAAGKDYGYTF.

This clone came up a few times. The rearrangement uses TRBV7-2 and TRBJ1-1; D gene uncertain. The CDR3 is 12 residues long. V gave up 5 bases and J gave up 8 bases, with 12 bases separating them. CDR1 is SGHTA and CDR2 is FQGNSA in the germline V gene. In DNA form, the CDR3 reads TGTGCCAGCAGCCGATCAACTTTCGAAGCTTTCTTT. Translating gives CASSRSTFEAFF.

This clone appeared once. Here the CDR3 reads CASAKEAGGPSDTQYF. CDR3 nucleotide sequence: TGTGCCAGCGCAAAAGAAGCGGGGGGGCCCTCAGATACGCAGTATTTT. The chain links TRBV6-4 to TRBJ2-3, with 10 bases identical to TRBD2. The trim removed 8 bases at V and 4 bases at J, leaving 12 bases unmatched. This CDR3 region has 16 residues. Germline CDR1 is MRHNA and CDR2 is SNTAGT.

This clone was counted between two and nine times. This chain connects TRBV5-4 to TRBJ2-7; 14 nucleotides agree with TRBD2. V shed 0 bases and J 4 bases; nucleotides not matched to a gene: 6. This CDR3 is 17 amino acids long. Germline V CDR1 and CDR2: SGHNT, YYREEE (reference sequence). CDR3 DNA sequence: TGTGCCAGCAGCTTGGGGGGACTAGCGGGAGTCTCATACGAGCAGTACTTC. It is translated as CASSLGGLAGVSYEQYF.

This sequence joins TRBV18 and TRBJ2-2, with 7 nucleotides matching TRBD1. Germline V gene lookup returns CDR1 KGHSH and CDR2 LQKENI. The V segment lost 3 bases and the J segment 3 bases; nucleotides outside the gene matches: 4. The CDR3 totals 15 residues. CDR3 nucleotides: TGTGCCAGCTCACCTCGGCAGGGGGACACCGGGGAGCTGTTTTTT. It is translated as CASSPRQGDTGELFF.